This T cell receptor beta chain stems from a study of control samples from healthy donors and cancer patients. The CDR3 totals 15 residues. Trimming at V came to 2 bases and at J to 5 bases, leaving 5 bases not matched to a gene. CDR1 MNHEY and CDR2 SVGEGT come from the germline V gene. This clone was found a few times. The protocol was immunoSEQ multiplex PCR, while the TCRdb copy is restricted to in-frame clones and leaves out a portion. This sample has some 120,000 clones, with 70% to 90% found just once. Sequenced input: blood. This chain uses TRBV6-2 or TRBV6-3 with TRBJ2-7; 11 nucleotides agree with TRBD1. This clonotype was obtained from a man aged 55 to 70 in good health. The CDR3 reads CASSYRRDRGDEQYF. CDR3 DNA sequence: TGTGCCAGCAGTTACAGAAGGGACAGGGGGGACGAGCAGTACTTC.